The 2 T cell receptor beta chains reported below all come from one sample, sequenced in a study of brain T cells in children with intractable seizures. Time point described: blood from clinic visit 5 months post-surgery; TSC patient then seizure free. The method was immunoSEQ multiplex PCR; TCRdb's version includes in-frame clones alone and lacks a portion of them. The sample comprises hundreds of thousands of clones, approximately 93% of which are singletons, and roughly 5.8% rests with the top ten. The sample was peripheral blood, taken approximately 5 months after surgery. The origin of the receptors is a boy under two years old with tuberous sclerosis and intractable seizures.

In DNA, the CDR3 is TGTGCCAGCAGGCTTGGGGGGGCGGGTTATGGCTACACCTTC. Encoded protein: CASRLGGAGYGYTF. This rearrangement joins TRBV28 to TRBJ1-2; D possibly corresponds to TRBD1 (6 bases). Trimming removed 6 bases at V and 5 bases at J, with 16 bases between. Per germline, CDR1 MDHEN and CDR2 SYDVKM. There are 14 residues in the CDR3.

This clone was picked up one time. The gene calls are TRBV19 and TRBJ2-3, with 10 bases lining up with TRBD2. Germline V gives CDR1 LNHDA, CDR2 SQIVND (reference sequence). The CDR3 has 15 residues. V lost 7 bases and J lost 7; bases outside the gene matches: 11. The CDR3 DNA is TGTGCCAGTACGAGTTCCGGGACTAGCGTTAATACGCAGTATTTT. It codes for CASTSSGTSVNTQYF.